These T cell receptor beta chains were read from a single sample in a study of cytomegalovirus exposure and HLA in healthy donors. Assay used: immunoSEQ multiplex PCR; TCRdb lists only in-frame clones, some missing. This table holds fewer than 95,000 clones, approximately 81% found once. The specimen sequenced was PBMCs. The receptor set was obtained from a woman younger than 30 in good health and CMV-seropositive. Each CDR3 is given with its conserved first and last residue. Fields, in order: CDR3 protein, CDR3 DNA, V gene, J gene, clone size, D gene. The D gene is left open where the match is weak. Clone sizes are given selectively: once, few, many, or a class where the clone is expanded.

cdr3_aa: CASSEASGAYNEQFF
cdr3_nt: TGTGCCAGCAGTGAGGCTAGCGGGGCCTACAATGAGCAGTTCTTC
v_call: TRBV6-4
j_call: TRBJ2-1
clone_size: .
d_call: TRBD2

cdr3_aa: CASSPSGPYEQYF
cdr3_nt: TGTGCCAGCAGCCCCTCAGGGCCGTACGAGCAGTACTTC
v_call: TRBV7-9
j_call: TRBJ2-7
clone_size: .
d_call: .

cdr3_aa: CASSQQGIFEQFF
cdr3_nt: TGTGCCAGCTCACAACAGGGAATATTTGAGCAGTTCTTC
v_call: TRBV18
j_call: TRBJ2-1
clone_size: .
d_call: .

cdr3_aa: CASSLSLADYNEQFF
cdr3_nt: TGTGCCAGCAGCTTATCACTAGCGGACTACAATGAGCAGTTCTTC
v_call: TRBV7-9
j_call: TRBJ2-1
clone_size: .
d_call: TRBD2

cdr3_aa: CASSSTGATQYF
cdr3_nt: TGTGCCAGCAGCTCAACTGGGGCAACGCAGTACTTC
v_call: TRBV9
j_call: TRBJ2-7
clone_size: .
d_call: .

cdr3_aa: CASTSGAETGFRETQYF
cdr3_nt: TGCGCCAGCACCTCCGGGGCCGAGACAGGGTTCCGGGAGACCCAGTACTTC
v_call: TRBV5-1
j_call: TRBJ2-5
clone_size: .
d_call: TRBD1

cdr3_aa: CAISTPRELHEQYF
cdr3_nt: TGTGCCATCAGTACCCCCAGAGAACTACACGAGCAGTACTTC
v_call: TRBV10-3
j_call: TRBJ2-7
clone_size: .
d_call: .

cdr3_aa: CASRYQGSSYEQYF
cdr3_nt: TGTGCCAGCAGGTATCAGGGGAGCTCCTACGAGCAGTACTTC
v_call: TRBV28
j_call: TRBJ2-7
clone_size: .
d_call: .

cdr3_aa: CASSGQGRSPLHF
cdr3_nt: TGTGCCAGCAGTGGACAGGGGAGGTCACCCCTCCACTTT
v_call: TRBV6-6
j_call: TRBJ1-6
clone_size: .
d_call: TRBD1

cdr3_aa: CASRLGQGLTNEKLFF
cdr3_nt: TGCGCCAGCAGATTAGGACAGGGTTTGACTAATGAAAAACTGTTTTTT
v_call: TRBV5-1
j_call: TRBJ1-4
clone_size: .
d_call: TRBD1

cdr3_aa: CASSSDPTGGGETQYF
cdr3_nt: TGCGCCAGCAGCTCGGATCCTACAGGAGGAGGGGAGACCCAGTACTTC
v_call: TRBV5-1
j_call: TRBJ2-5
clone_size: few
d_call: .

cdr3_aa: CASSPPGAYYGYTF
cdr3_nt: TGTGCCAGCAGTCCCCCTGGGGCTTACTATGGCTACACCTTC
v_call: TRBV6-6
j_call: TRBJ1-2
clone_size: .
d_call: .

cdr3_aa: CASNVGDKGEQYF
cdr3_nt: TGTGCCAGCAATGTAGGCGATAAGGGGGAGCAGTACTTC
v_call: TRBV14
j_call: TRBJ2-7
clone_size: .
d_call: .

cdr3_aa: CASSLGLAGGPGTGELFF
cdr3_nt: TGTGCCAGCAGCCTCGGACTAGCGGGGGGGCCTGGCACCGGGGAGCTGTTTTTT
v_call: TRBV4-2
j_call: TRBJ2-2
clone_size: .
d_call: TRBD2

cdr3_aa: CASSSRGVQPQHF
cdr3_nt: TGTGCCAGCAGTAGCAGGGGTGTTCAGCCCCAGCATTTT
v_call: TRBV6-1
j_call: TRBJ1-5
clone_size: .
d_call: .

cdr3_aa: CASSIGQVSNQPQHF
cdr3_nt: TGTGCCAGTAGTATTGGTCAGGTGAGCAATCAGCCCCAGCATTTT
v_call: TRBV19
j_call: TRBJ1-5
clone_size: .
d_call: .

cdr3_aa: CASLSGGGNSPLHF
cdr3_nt: TGTGCCAGCCTGTCGGGGGGTGGTAATTCACCCCTCCACTTT
v_call: TRBV6-6
j_call: TRBJ1-6
clone_size: once
d_call: .

cdr3_aa: CASSKVQDFYGYTF
cdr3_nt: TGTGCCAGCAGTAAGGTACAGGATTTCTATGGCTACACCTTC
v_call: TRBV27
j_call: TRBJ1-2
clone_size: .
d_call: .

cdr3_aa: CAWSGGTGTEQYF
cdr3_nt: TGTGCCTGGAGTGGCGGGACAGGGACTGAGCAGTACTTC
v_call: TRBV30
j_call: TRBJ2-7
clone_size: .
d_call: TRBD1

cdr3_aa: CAISESLGRDQETQYF
cdr3_nt: TGTGCCATCAGTGAGTCCTTGGGCAGGGACCAAGAGACCCAGTACTTC
v_call: TRBV10-3
j_call: TRBJ2-5
clone_size: .
d_call: .

cdr3_aa: CASSRGGGNPVLETQYF
cdr3_nt: TGTGCCAGCAGCCGTGGGGGGGGGAACCCGGTTCTAGAGACCCAGTACTTC
v_call: TRBV7-9
j_call: TRBJ2-5
clone_size: .
d_call: TRBD2

cdr3_aa: CASSQGLVAQYF
cdr3_nt: TGTGCCAGCAGTCAAGGACTAGTGGCGCAGTATTTT
v_call: TRBV6-5
j_call: TRBJ2-3
clone_size: .
d_call: TRBD2

cdr3_aa: CASSLVPAGFTDTQYF
cdr3_nt: TGTGCCAGCAGCTTAGTCCCAGCGGGGTTCACAGATACGCAGTATTTT
v_call: TRBV7-2
j_call: TRBJ2-3
clone_size: .
d_call: TRBD2

cdr3_aa: CASSRSLRGNSPLHF
cdr3_nt: TGTGCCAGCAGCCGGAGTCTCAGGGGTAATTCACCCCTCCACTTT
v_call: TRBV5-8
j_call: TRBJ1-6
clone_size: few
d_call: .

cdr3_aa: CASSMGQGGYGYTF
cdr3_nt: TGTGCCAGCAGCATGGGACAGGGGGGCTATGGCTACACCTTC
v_call: TRBV7-9
j_call: TRBJ1-2
clone_size: .
d_call: TRBD1

cdr3_aa: CASRGSYEQYF
cdr3_nt: TGCGCCAGCCGCGGGTCTTACGAGCAGTACTTC
v_call: TRBV10-2
j_call: TRBJ2-7
clone_size: few
d_call: .

cdr3_aa: CASSIRTGPSETQYF
cdr3_nt: TGCGCCAGCAGCATACGGACAGGGCCCAGTGAGACCCAGTACTTC
v_call: TRBV4-3
j_call: TRBJ2-5
clone_size: .
d_call: TRBD1

cdr3_aa: CASSLGQDRGKSPLHF
cdr3_nt: TGTGCCAGCTCACTCGGTCAGGACAGGGGAAAATCACCCCTCCACTTT
v_call: TRBV18
j_call: TRBJ1-6
clone_size: .
d_call: TRBD1

cdr3_aa: CASSIYRSSGANVLTF
cdr3_nt: TGTGCCAGTAGTATATACCGGAGCTCTGGGGCCAACGTCCTGACTTTC
v_call: TRBV19
j_call: TRBJ2-6
clone_size: once
d_call: .

cdr3_aa: CASSLDRPNYGYTF
cdr3_nt: TGTGCCAGCAGTTTGGACAGACCTAACTATGGCTACACCTTC
v_call: TRBV28
j_call: TRBJ1-2
clone_size: .
d_call: .

cdr3_aa: CASSVGGQTYEQYF
cdr3_nt: TGTGCCAGCAGCGTAGGGGGACAGACCTACGAGCAGTACTTC
v_call: TRBV9
j_call: TRBJ2-7
clone_size: .
d_call: TRBD1

cdr3_aa: CASSWDGGYGYTF
cdr3_nt: TGCGCCAGCAGCTGGGACGGGGGCTATGGCTACACCTTC
v_call: TRBV5-1
j_call: TRBJ1-2
clone_size: .
d_call: .

cdr3_aa: CASSSILTGMNYGYTF
cdr3_nt: TGTGCCAGCAGCTCCATTCTGACAGGGATGAACTATGGCTACACCTTC
v_call: TRBV7-2
j_call: TRBJ1-2
clone_size: .
d_call: TRBD1

cdr3_aa: CASSLGPPGQGNQPQHF
cdr3_nt: TGTGCCAGCAGCTTAGGGCCCCCGGGACAGGGAAATCAGCCCCAGCATTTT
v_call: TRBV7-2
j_call: TRBJ1-5
clone_size: .
d_call: TRBD1

cdr3_aa: CATKGQGGAEAFF
cdr3_nt: TGTGCCACCAAAGGACAGGGAGGGGCTGAAGCTTTCTTT
v_call: TRBV19
j_call: TRBJ1-1
clone_size: .
d_call: TRBD1

cdr3_aa: CAIRGLAGLGDTQYF
cdr3_nt: TGTGCCATCAGGGGACTAGCGGGGTTGGGAGATACGCAGTATTTT
v_call: TRBV10-3
j_call: TRBJ2-3
clone_size: .
d_call: TRBD2

cdr3_aa: CASSLRLINQETQYF
cdr3_nt: TGTGCCAGCAGCCTGCGACTAATAAATCAAGAGACCCAGTACTTC
v_call: TRBV5-6
j_call: TRBJ2-5
clone_size: .
d_call: .

cdr3_aa: CASSSGTSYEQYF
cdr3_nt: TGTGCCAGCAGCTCCGGGACTAGCTACGAGCAGTACTTC
v_call: TRBV11-2
j_call: TRBJ2-7
clone_size: .
d_call: TRBD2

cdr3_aa: CASSRGTATTEKLFF
cdr3_nt: TGTGCCAGTAGTCGAGGGACAGCTACAACTGAAAAACTGTTTTTT
v_call: TRBV19
j_call: TRBJ1-4
clone_size: .
d_call: TRBD1

cdr3_aa: CASGQGRPTGELFF
cdr3_nt: TGTGCCAGCGGACAGGGACGCCCCACCGGGGAGCTGTTTTTT
v_call: TRBV2
j_call: TRBJ2-2
clone_size: .
d_call: TRBD1

cdr3_aa: CASTLDREGTGELFF
cdr3_nt: TGTGCCAGCACCTTGGACAGGGAAGGGACCGGGGAGCTGTTTTTT
v_call: TRBV6-5
j_call: TRBJ2-2
clone_size: .
d_call: TRBD1

cdr3_aa: CASSVHRDRVTNEQFF
cdr3_nt: TGTGCCAGCAGTGTCCATCGGGACAGGGTAACGAATGAGCAGTTCTTC
v_call: TRBV6-1
j_call: TRBJ2-1
clone_size: once
d_call: TRBD1

cdr3_aa: CASSSTVYHGEQYF
cdr3_nt: TGTGCCAGCAGTTCGACAGTGTACCACGGCGAGCAGTACTTC
v_call: TRBV6-5
j_call: TRBJ2-7
clone_size: .
d_call: .

cdr3_aa: CASSNTQGDEQYF
cdr3_nt: TGCGCCAGCAGTAACACGCAGGGGGACGAGCAGTACTTC
v_call: TRBV5-1
j_call: TRBJ2-7
clone_size: once
d_call: TRBD1

cdr3_aa: CASSPPGQPHSPLHF
cdr3_nt: TGTGCCAGCAGCCCCCCGGGACAGCCACATTCACCCCTCCACTTT
v_call: TRBV9
j_call: TRBJ1-6
clone_size: .
d_call: TRBD1

cdr3_aa: CASSQDLSSYNSPLHF
cdr3_nt: TGTGCCAGCAGCCAAGATCTGAGCTCCTATAATTCACCCCTCCACTTT
v_call: TRBV4-2
j_call: TRBJ1-6
clone_size: .
d_call: .

cdr3_aa: CASSVVTGSGNTIYF
cdr3_nt: TGTGCCAGCAGCGTAGTAACAGGGTCCGGAAACACCATATATTTT
v_call: TRBV9
j_call: TRBJ1-3
clone_size: .
d_call: .

cdr3_aa: CASSSRRGVLSNQPQHF
cdr3_nt: TGTGCCAGCAGTTCTCGTCGGGGGGTATTAAGCAATCAGCCCCAGCATTTT
v_call: TRBV28
j_call: TRBJ1-5
clone_size: .
d_call: .

cdr3_aa: CATAGGNEKLFF
cdr3_nt: TGTGCCACCGCAGGGGGCAATGAAAAACTGTTTTTT
v_call: TRBV28
j_call: TRBJ1-4
clone_size: .
d_call: TRBD1

cdr3_aa: CASSQQGAEAFF
cdr3_nt: TGCGCCAGCAGCCAGCAAGGGGCCGAAGCTTTCTTT
v_call: TRBV5-1
j_call: TRBJ1-1
clone_size: .
d_call: .

cdr3_aa: CASSFGGGTGDQPQHF
cdr3_nt: TGCGCCAGCAGCTTTGGGGGCGGGACAGGGGACCAGCCCCAGCATTTT
v_call: TRBV5-1
j_call: TRBJ1-5
clone_size: once
d_call: TRBD1

cdr3_aa: CASSPHPGGGYTF
cdr3_nt: TGTGCCAGCAGCCCTCACCCGGGGGGGGGCTACACCTTC
v_call: TRBV7-2
j_call: TRBJ1-2
clone_size: .
d_call: .